This T cell receptor (beta chain) appears in the sequencing data of a study of cytotoxic CD8 clonotypes in ibrutinib-treated CLL (dated by TCRdb to the early 2020s). About the study as a whole: The cohort had ten to twelve relapsed/refractory and about 15 treatment-naive patients; fewer than 18 were IGHV unmutated. Longitudinal samples were available for about 30% of the 86 trial participants. Response samples were taken after a median of approximately eleven months on treatment, ranging from about 6 to 40 months. Every remission and progressive disease sample was obtained while ibrutinib was still being received by the patients. Responses were partial in some 24 patients and complete in 2; after median 68 months follow-up, about 15 stayed in remission and 12 progressed. An average of around 260,000 productive templates and approximately 91,000 productive rearrangements was obtained per sample. Cryopreserved peripheral blood mononuclear cells were collected before treatment, at response, and at either disease progression or sustained remission. The research as a whole found: Public clonotypes were found to be uncommon and were observed to contract or remain stable during treatment; the increase in clonality was shown to reflect expansion of private clonotypes at ibrutinib response. Baseline clonality was found to be higher than that of age-matched healthy donors and was strongly correlated with circulating CD8+ T-cell counts. Lymph node repertoires were not examined, and the timing of sampling was not matched between patients in sustained remission and those whose disease progressed. Clonality rose at ibrutinib response, remained stable during sustained remission, and dropped back toward baseline at progression.

V loses 0 bases of germline sequence and J loses 8 bases, and the interval between the two ends is 12 bases. The germline V gene gives CDR1 as SGHDT and CDR2 as YYEEEE. The CDR3 has 13 amino acids, counting the end cysteine and phenylalanine. Only the CDR3 portion is preserved as DNA: 39 bases, with reading frame beginning at the first base. On a MiSeq, deep resolution sequencing aimed for a depth between 1 in 1 million and 1 in 200,000 T cells, with each clonotype covered approximately 10x on average. TCR beta libraries were generated with the immunoSEQ hsTCRB Kit. As for the original processing: ImmunoSEQ Data Assistant and ImmunoSEQ Analyzer were used for data analysis, and V, D and J genes were assigned according to IMGT definitions. Clonality was computed as one minus normalized Shannon entropy of productive rearrangement frequencies, ranging from 0 to 1. Only overrepresented clonotypes making up at least 0.05% of each patient's repertoire were included in the public clonotype analysis. Roughly 12 age-matched healthy donor repertoires from immuneACCESS were used as controls for clonality. Imported from immuneACCESS, the table was reduced by TCRdb to in-frame sequences with V and J called. These copies leave out some clones; in studies compared against another copy, an unresolved V gene accounts for under half, and the cause of the remainder is not known. V and J calls plus clone size are reproduced from that table; the DNA served to infer D and trimming. For this sample there are around 70,000 clones; around 65% appear just once. The leading ten clones occupy approximately 5% of the sample.

This specimen's time point label, per the study, means: approximately eleven months on ibrutinib. Roughly 2 micrograms of genomic DNA were extracted from cryopreserved PBMCs for TCR beta library preparation. Longitudinal blood samples from CLL patients on ibrutinib monotherapy were analyzed using high-throughput TCR beta sequencing. Patients were enrolled in a phase 2 open-label single-center ibrutinib monotherapy trial. Note on this clone: What antigen it recognizes has not been identified. No qualities accompany the bases; no much larger clone lies one base away.

The sequences come from PBMCs, collected after 12 months of ibrutinib treatment. The chain is made from TRBV5-6 and TRBJ2-7, and perhaps TRBD2 as D gene, on 5 matching bases. The origin of this receptor is a human donor with chronic lymphocytic leukemia. The nucleotide sequence is TGTGCCAGCAGCTTGGCCGGGGTAGGCCAGCAGTACTTC. It is translated as CASSLAGVGQQYF.